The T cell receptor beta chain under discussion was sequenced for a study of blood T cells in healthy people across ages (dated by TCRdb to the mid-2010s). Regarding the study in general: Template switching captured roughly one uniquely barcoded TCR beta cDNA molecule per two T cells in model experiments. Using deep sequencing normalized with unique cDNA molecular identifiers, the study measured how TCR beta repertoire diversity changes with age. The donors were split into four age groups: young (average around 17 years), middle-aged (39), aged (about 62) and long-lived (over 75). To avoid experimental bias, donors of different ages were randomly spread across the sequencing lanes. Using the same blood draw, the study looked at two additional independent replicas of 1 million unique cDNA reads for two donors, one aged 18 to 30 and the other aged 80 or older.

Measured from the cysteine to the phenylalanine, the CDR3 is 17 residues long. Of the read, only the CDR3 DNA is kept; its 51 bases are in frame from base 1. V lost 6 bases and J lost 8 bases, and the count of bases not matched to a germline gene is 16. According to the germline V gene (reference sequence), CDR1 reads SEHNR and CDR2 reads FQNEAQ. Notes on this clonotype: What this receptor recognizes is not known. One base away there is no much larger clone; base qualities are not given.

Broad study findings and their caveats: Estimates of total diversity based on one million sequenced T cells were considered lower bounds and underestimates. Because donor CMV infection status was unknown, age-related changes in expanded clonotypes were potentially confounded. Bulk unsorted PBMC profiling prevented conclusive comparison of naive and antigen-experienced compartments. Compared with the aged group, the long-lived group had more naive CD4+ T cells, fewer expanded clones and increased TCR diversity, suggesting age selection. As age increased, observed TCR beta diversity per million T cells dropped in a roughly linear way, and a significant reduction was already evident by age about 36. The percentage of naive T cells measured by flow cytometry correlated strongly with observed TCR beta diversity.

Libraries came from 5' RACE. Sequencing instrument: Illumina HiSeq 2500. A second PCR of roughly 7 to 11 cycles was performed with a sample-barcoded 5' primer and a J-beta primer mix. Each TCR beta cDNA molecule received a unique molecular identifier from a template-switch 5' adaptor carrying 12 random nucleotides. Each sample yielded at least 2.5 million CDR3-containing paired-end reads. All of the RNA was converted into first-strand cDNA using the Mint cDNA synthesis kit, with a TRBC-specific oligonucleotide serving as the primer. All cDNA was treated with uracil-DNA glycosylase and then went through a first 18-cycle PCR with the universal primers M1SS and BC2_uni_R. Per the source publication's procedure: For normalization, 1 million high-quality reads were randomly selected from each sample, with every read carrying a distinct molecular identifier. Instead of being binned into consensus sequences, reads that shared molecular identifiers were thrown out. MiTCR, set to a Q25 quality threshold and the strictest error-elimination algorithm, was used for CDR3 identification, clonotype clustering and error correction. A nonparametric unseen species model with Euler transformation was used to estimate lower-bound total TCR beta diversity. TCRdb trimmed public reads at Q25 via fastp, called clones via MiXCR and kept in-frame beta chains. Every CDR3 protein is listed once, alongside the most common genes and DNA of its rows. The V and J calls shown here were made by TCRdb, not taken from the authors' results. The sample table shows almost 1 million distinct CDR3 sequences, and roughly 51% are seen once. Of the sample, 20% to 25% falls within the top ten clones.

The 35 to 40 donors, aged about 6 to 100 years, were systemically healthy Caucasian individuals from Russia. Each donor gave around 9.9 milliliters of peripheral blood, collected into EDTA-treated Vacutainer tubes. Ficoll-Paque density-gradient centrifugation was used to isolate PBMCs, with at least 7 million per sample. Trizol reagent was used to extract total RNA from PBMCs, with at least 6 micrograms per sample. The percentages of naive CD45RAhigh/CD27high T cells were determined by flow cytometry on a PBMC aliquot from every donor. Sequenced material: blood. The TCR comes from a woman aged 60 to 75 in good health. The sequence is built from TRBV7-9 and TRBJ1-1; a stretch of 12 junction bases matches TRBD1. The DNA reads TGTGCCAGCAGGCCGGGACAGGGGGCTCGGAGCCCTAGGGAAGCTTTCTTT. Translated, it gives CASRPGQGARSPREAFF.